This T cell receptor beta chain was retrieved from a study of blood T cell repertoires in COVID-19 (dated by TCRdb to 2019 to 2021). For context, the study as a whole: The collaborator samples originated in the United States, Italy and Spain and spanned the acute and convalescent phases of COVID-19. The material from the prospective study consisted of cDNA or gDNA derived from T cells, B-cell-depleted T cells, or PBMCs. The dataset comprised deeply sampled blood TCRbeta repertoires from subjects exposed to, actively infected with, or recovered from COVID-19. The repertoires were made available in a free public database intended to serve as a resource for research on the immune response to SARS-CoV-2. Samples came from the ongoing ImmuneRACE study (first 160 participants) plus 1,254 subjects from 6 global collaborators. The sample metadata nearly always contained a de-identified subject ID, COVID-19 status, age in years and sex. Where available, HLA class I and class II types were obtained from metadata supplied by the sample provider rather than from assay-based typing.

On this clone: No cognate antigen has been identified for it. No much larger clone is present one base from it, and per-base qualities are unavailable.

TCRbeta CDR3 regions were amplified from genomic DNA using the immunoSEQ Assay, a bias-controlled multiplex PCR. Under the source paper's analysis protocol: The number of nucleated cells in each sample was estimated by amplification of reference gene primers within the assay. To quantify the absolute abundance of each unique TCRbeta CDR3 rearrangement, sequence reads were collapsed and filtered. For each sample, productive Simpson clonality was calculated as the square root of Simpson's diversity index over productive rearrangements. TCRdb took this table from immuneACCESS and kept in-frame rearrangements with V and J called. Such tables lack part of the clones; where checked against another copy, unresolved V genes explain under half of the gap, and the rest is unexplained. That table furnishes V, J and clone size, whereas the DNA furnished D and trimming. This sample has about 440,000 clones in its table, and nearly 90% of those were observed once. Of the sample, under 2% falls within the top ten clones.

Participants in the prospective study were aged 18 to 89 years, lived in 20 to 25 United States geographic areas, and enrolled through a virtual design. In the prospective study, participants were assigned to cohorts based on the clinical history participants reported in a screening survey and a study questionnaire. In the prospective study, mobile phlebotomists collected whole blood, serum and a nasopharyngeal or oropharyngeal swab from each participant. Prospective study participants could optionally give additional blood draws and questionnaires over a roughly two-month period. Blood samples from the prospective study were shipped frozen or at room temperature prior to DNA extraction. The CDR3 covers 16 residues, taking in both the cysteine and the phenylalanine. Only the CDR3 portion is preserved as DNA: 48 bases, with reading frame beginning at the first base. Germline trimming: 4 bases from V, 7 bases from J; junction bases outside gene matches: 12. Looking up the germline V gene yields CDR1 MGHDK and CDR2 SYGVNS.

The study at large found these results: Clinical and demographic metadata were provided uncurated, with the amount varying by source and participant.

Recombination joined TRBV25-1 with TRBJ2-3; the central 9 bases match TRBD1. Sequences were obtained from PBMCs or T cells enriched from blood (not recorded which). The receptor was isolated from a woman between 18 and 30 years old with acute COVID-19. This receptor carries the CDR3 CASSAPDRGRGYTQYF. The nucleotide sequence reads as follows: TGTGCCAGCAGTGCTCCCGACAGGGGGAGGGGGTATACGCAGTATTTT.